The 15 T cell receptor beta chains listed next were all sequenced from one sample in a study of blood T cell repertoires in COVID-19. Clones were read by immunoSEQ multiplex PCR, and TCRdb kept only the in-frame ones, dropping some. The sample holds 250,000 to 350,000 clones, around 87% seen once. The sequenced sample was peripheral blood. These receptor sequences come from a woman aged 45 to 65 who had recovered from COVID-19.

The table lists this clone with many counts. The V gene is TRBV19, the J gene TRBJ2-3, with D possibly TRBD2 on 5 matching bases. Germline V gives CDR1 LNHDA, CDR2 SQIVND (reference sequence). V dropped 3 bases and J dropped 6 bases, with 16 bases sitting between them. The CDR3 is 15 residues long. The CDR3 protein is CASSIALHSGDTQYF. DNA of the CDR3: TGTGCCAGTAGTATTGCTCTCCACTCGGGGGATACGCAGTATTTT. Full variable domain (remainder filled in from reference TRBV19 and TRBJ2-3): DGGITQSPKYLFRKEGQNVTLSCEQNLNHDAMYWYRQDPGQGLRLIYYSQIVNDFQKGDIAEGYSVSREKKESFPLTVTSAQKNPTAFYLCASSIALHSGDTQYFGPGTRLTVL.

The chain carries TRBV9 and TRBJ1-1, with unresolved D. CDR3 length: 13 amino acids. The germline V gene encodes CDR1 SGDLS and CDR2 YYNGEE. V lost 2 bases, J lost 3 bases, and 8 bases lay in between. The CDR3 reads CASSVSPDTEAFF. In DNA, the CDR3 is TGTGCCAGCAGCGTGTCCCCCGACACTGAAGCTTTCTTT.

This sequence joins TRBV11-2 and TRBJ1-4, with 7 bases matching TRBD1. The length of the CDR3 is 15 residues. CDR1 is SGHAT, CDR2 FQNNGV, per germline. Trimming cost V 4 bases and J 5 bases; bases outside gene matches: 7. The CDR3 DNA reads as TGTGCCAGCAGCTCAGTCGGGACAGAGAATGAAAAACTGTTTTTT. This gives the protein CASSSVGTENEKLFF.

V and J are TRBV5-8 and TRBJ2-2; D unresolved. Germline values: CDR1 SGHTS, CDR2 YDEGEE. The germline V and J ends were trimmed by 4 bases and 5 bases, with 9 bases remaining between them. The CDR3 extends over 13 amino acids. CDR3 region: CASSALRTGELFF. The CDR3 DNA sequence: TGTGCCAGCAGCGCCCTCCGGACCGGGGAGCTGTTTTTT.

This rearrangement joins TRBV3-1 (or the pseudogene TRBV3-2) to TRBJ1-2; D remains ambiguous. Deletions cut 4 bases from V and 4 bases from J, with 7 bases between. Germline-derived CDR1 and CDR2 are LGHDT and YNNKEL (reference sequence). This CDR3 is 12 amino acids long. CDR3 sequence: CASSPGSYGYTF. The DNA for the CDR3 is TGTGCCAGCAGCCCCGGGAGCTATGGCTACACCTTC.

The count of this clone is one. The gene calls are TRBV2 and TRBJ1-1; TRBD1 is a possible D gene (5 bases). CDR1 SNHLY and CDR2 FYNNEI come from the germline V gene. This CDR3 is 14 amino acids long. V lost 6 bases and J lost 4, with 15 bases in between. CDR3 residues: CASSPRVLSTEAFF. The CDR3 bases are TGTGCCAGCAGCCCCAGGGTTTTGAGCACTGAAGCTTTCTTT. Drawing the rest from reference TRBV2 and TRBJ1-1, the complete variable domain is EPEVTQTPSHQVTQMGQEVILRCVPISNHLYFYWYRQILGQKVEFLVSFYNNEISEKSEIFDDQFSVERPDGSNFTLKIRSTKLEDSAMYFCASSPRVLSTEAFFGQGTRLTVV.

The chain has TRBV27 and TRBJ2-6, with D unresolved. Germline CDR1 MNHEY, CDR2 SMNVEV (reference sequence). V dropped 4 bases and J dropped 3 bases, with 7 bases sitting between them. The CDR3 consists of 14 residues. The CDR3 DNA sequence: TGTGCCAGCAGTTACGGTGTTGGGGCCAACGTCCTGACTTTC. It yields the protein CASSYGVGANVLTF.

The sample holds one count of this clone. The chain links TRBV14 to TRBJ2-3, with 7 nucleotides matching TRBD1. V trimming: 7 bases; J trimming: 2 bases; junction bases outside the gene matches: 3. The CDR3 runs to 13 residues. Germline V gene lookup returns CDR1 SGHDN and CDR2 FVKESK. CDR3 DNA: TGTGCCAGCAACAGGGGCCACACAGATACGCAGTATTTT. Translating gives CASNRGHTDTQYF.

The CDR3, as DNA: TGTGCCAGTAGTCTCGGACAGGGGAGGACCCAGTACTTC. Its protein product is CASSLGQGRTQYF. V is TRBV19 and J is TRBJ2-5; 9 bases are shared with TRBD1. Germline V gives CDR1 LNHDA, CDR2 SQIVND (reference sequence). The V and J ends lost 5 bases and 7 bases, in that order; junction bases with no gene match: 5. The CDR3 runs 13 residues.

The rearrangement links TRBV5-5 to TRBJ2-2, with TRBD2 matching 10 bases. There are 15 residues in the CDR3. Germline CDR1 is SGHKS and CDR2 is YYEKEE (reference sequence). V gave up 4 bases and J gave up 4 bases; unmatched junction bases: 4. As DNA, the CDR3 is TGTGCCAGCAGCCTTTTAGCGGGAGGCACCGGGGAGCTGTTTTTT. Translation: CASSLLAGGTGELFF.

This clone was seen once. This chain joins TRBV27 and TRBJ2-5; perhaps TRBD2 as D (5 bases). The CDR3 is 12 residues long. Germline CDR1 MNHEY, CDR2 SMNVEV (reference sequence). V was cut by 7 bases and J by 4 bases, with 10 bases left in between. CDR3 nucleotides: TGTGCCAGCAAGGCAGGAGGAGAGACCCAGTACTTC. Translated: CASKAGGETQYF.

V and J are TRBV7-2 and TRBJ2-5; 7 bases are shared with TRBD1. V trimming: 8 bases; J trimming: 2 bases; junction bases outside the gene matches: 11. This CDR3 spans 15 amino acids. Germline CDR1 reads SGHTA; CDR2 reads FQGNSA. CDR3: CASGLMTGIQETQYF. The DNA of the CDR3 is TGTGCCAGCGGCCTCATGACAGGGATACAAGAGACCCAGTACTTC.

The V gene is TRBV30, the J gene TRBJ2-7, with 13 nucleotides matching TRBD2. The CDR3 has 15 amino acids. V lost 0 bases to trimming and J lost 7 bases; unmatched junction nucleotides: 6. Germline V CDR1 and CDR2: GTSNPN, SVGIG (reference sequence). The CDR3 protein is CAWSVLAGGFREQYF. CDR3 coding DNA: TGTGCCTGGAGTGTACTAGCGGGAGGGTTCCGTGAGCAGTACTTC.

This chain's CDR3 is CASSLIGPSGNNEQFF. The CDR3 DNA reads as TGTGCCAGCAGTTTAATAGGGCCTAGCGGGAACAATGAGCAGTTCTTC. V and J are TRBV27 and TRBJ2-1; 9 bases agree with TRBD2. CDR1 MNHEY and CDR2 SMNVEV come from the germline V gene (reference sequence). Trimming cost V 2 bases and J 5 bases; bases outside gene matches: 7. There are 16 residues in the CDR3.

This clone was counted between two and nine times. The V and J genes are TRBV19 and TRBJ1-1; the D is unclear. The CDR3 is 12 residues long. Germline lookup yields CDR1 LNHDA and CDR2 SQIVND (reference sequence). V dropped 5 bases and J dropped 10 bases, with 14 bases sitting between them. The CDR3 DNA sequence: TGTGCCAGTAGTTCGGCGGGAAGTGGAGCTTTCTTT. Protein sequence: CASSSAGSGAFF. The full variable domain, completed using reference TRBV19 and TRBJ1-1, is DGGITQSPKYLFRKEGQNVTLSCEQNLNHDAMYWYRQDPGQGLRLIYYSQIVNDFQKGDIAEGYSVSREKKESFPLTVTSAQKNPTAFYLCASSSAGSGAFFGQGTRLTVV.